This TCR beta chain derives from a study of cytomegalovirus exposure and HLA in healthy donors (dated by TCRdb to about 2017). Background on the whole study: According to an earlier analysis of 550 to 700 of the donors, 150 million to 200 million T cells yielded roughly 110 million unique TCR beta sequences and about 300 Gb of sequence data. About 280 gigabases of sequencing data and tens of millions of unique TCR sequences made up an early release that covered nearly 650 HLA-typed donors. Of the approximately 400 genotyped donors, less than 85% were placed in the genetic ancestry cluster associated with self-reported Caucasian donors. The study aimed to test whether cataloging public T cell receptors could reveal signatures of past pathogen exposure. Using immunosequencing, the study profiled T cell repertoires from 500 to 800 subjects and related those repertoires to cytomegalovirus serostatus. Along with the roughly 610-subject first cohort, a separate validation cohort of 120 different subjects was used. To predict cytomegalovirus infection status, the study brought together high-throughput TCR immunosequencing, statistical association of individual TCRs with disease status, and machine learning. A later analysis re-examined previously published TCR beta repertoires from 600 to 700 donors and added high-resolution HLA genotyping to investigate patterns of TCR occurrence. The later analysis used no new phenotypic data to find candidate immune exposures, relying instead on TCR beta sequences and their occurrence across donors. To decide whether each TCR beta V gene segment behaved as functional or pseudogenic, an earlier analysis of some 600 of the donors relied on high-throughput TCR beta sequencing. Donor age, sex, ethnicity and CMV serostatus were compiled alongside the repertoire data. In a later genetic analysis, genome-wide SNP genotypes for about 55% of the roughly 700 donors were used, and that subset was treated as a discovery cohort. Every discovery cohort repertoire had been produced on one sequencing platform. Both class I and class II loci were covered by HLA typing, at four-digit resolution. The number of typed donors differed by locus: roughly 629-640 for A, B, C, DRB1 and DQB1; approximately 520 for DQA1; 606 for DPA1; and approximately 450 for DPB1. Five DR-DQ haplotypes were treated as single units for association and clustering because of strong linkage in the cohort. Among around 400 genotyped donors of the cohort, an average of about 240,000 unique TCR beta nucleotide sequences was sequenced per donor, of which about 18% were non-productive. Study-level results and caveats: Immune exposure information for the cohort was limited to CMV serostatus. A later analysis associated 16,951 TCR beta sequences with specific HLA alleles at a false discovery rate of 0.05. The cohort was sequenced for TCR beta chains only, and without alpha or paired-chain data the features that could be detected were limited. Three of the identified cytomegalovirus-associated TCR beta chains were confirmed in vitro to be specific for cytomegalovirus antigens. Correlated functional status among segregating V segments might reflect linkage disequilibrium, but an unknown experimental factor could not be ruled out. The sequencing pipeline was judged likely to have produced a cluster of highly shared sequence variants as a technical artifact. Most TCR sequences were observed very rarely across donors, whereas some public TCRs were present in many individuals. According to a later analysis, TCR association rates differed among HLA loci, with DRB1 alleles showing the most associated TCRs and HLA-C alleles showing the fewest. Because some donors lacked HLA typing at each locus, the association tests relied only on the typed subset. The authors suggested that the approach could potentially be generalized to other disease states and immunological phenotypes. A total of roughly 160 TCR beta chains were listed by the study as associated with cytomegalovirus. The classifier was reported to diagnose cytomegalovirus status with high specificity and sensitivity in both the original cohort and the validation cohort. Roughly uniform sequencing depth across donors was assumed in presence/absence analyses, although this assumption may not hold. Seventeen rarely observed V segments, including chromosome 9 orphons, were excluded from the earlier analysis of approximately 600 of the donors because counts were too low. Compared with the 666-donor mean, donors in an Asian-associated ancestry cluster had fewer N-insertions in productive TCRs, according to a later genetic analysis. According to a later analysis, most CMV-associated TCR beta chains appeared to be HLA-restricted, and the HLA associations seemed to be driven largely by CMV exposure. A further reported finding was that TCR beta sequences accurately predicted the HLA-A and HLA-B alleles for most subjects in the first cohort. In a later analysis, several top co-occurrence clusters were reported to appear linked to parvovirus B19, influenza, CMV and Epstein-Barr virus. Some IMGT-functional V segments, including TRBV6-2 and TRBV6-3, could not be distinguished by the 87-base-pair reads and were therefore excluded. When HLA alleles, especially DR and DQ, strongly co-occurred, TCR associations were difficult to assign to individual alleles. In a later analysis, HLA-associated TCR beta chains showed more clonal expansion and lower generation probabilities than non-associated chains that were equally common. A later genetic analysis associated a missense DCLRE1C variant with V-gene and J-gene trimming of TCR beta chains, and an independent cohort replicated the association. In an earlier analysis of about 600 of the donors, most TCR beta V segments appeared in productive rearrangements about 87% or about 30% of the time, broadly matching IMGT annotations.

Receptor amplification or capture employed the immunoSEQ multiplex PCR assay. For the multiplex PCR, a mixture combining 60 forward primers for TCR Vbeta segments and 13 reverse primers for TCR Jbeta segments was used. The CDR3 region of rearranged TCR beta genes was amplified from genomic DNA with a multiplex PCR assay. Amplified TCR beta libraries were sequenced as 87-base-pair reads on the Illumina HiSeq System. The authors' analysis ran thus. In a later analysis, 70 million to 95 million unique TCR beta chains were counted across the 500 to 850 repertoires, and roughly 10 million of these chains were shared by at least two donors. Raw reads were error-corrected and collapsed into unique sequences with a nearest-neighbor algorithm that merged closely related sequences to remove PCR and sequencing errors. Alignment of CDR3 sequences to IMGT reference sequences was used to assign V, D and J gene segments. Each retained sequence needed at least a six-nucleotide match to both a V gene segment and a J gene segment. A rearrangement was called productive if the CDR3 had no stop codons and remained in frame with V and J, and every other rearrangement was called non-productive. CDR3 was defined according to IMGT convention as the region running from the second conserved V-encoded cysteine to the conserved J-encoded phenylalanine. The earlier analysis of fewer than 700 of the donors excluded sequences that lacked an unambiguous match to a single V gene segment. In an earlier analysis of several hundred of the donors, V segments were called functional above 56.7% productive rearrangements and were called segregating when the between-donor standard deviation exceeded 5%. To diagnose cytomegalovirus status from the catalog of TCR beta chain sequences, a statistical classification framework was built. A later analysis assigned V and J genes by comparing TCR nucleotide sequences with IMGT/GENE-DB human TR gene sequences. The TCRdist pipeline was used in a later analysis to assign CDR3 sequences and most-parsimonious VDJ recombination scenarios. In a later analysis, every TCR beta chain was defined by the combination of its CDR3 amino acid sequence and its V-gene family, and reads without a unique V-gene family were dropped. To address suspected cross-contamination and a sequencing artifact, a later analysis removed 592 highly shared, low-generation-probability nucleotide sequences. In a later analysis, a clonal expansion index was calculated for each public chain from normalized within-repertoire ranks of inferred template counts. In a later analysis, generation probabilities were computed using a VDJ recombination model fitted to out-of-frame rearrangements, and the results were checked against IGoR. Hypergeometric tests were used in a later analysis to score TCR-TCR, TCR-HLA and TCR-CMV co-occurrence, with a repertoire-size bias correction applied to the TCR pairs. To estimate false discovery rates, a later analysis permuted the HLA or CMV assignments 20 times. In a later analysis, co-occurring TCRs were grouped with DBSCAN, and TCRdist sequence similarity was added when clustering was performed within HLA-allele-positive subsets. Repertoires with fewer than 30,000 or more than 120,000 public chains, plus five repertoires with anomalous nucleotide sharing, were excluded from co-occurrence clustering. In TCRdb, the immuneACCESS table is reduced to in-frame sequences with V and J assigned. These tables do not hold every clone; where another copy was compared, an unresolved V gene accounts for under half, and the others remain unexplained. The D gene and trimming were derived from the DNA, and the V and J assignments and clone size from that table. This sample gives around 76,000 clones in total; 60% to 75% of them show up just once. The top ten clonotypes cover roughly 16% of the sample.

The cohort consisted of 600 to 700 healthy bone marrow donors. Cohort members were all nominally healthy when sampled, although unrecorded immune exposures were likely present. The donor tested CMV seropositive and was one of the 289 seropositive cohort members. Each donor provided a peripheral blood sample, and peripheral blood mononuclear cells were used for TCR beta sequencing. Genomic DNA was extracted from the blood cell samples with the Qiagen DNeasy Blood Extraction Kit. As to this clone: This clone's antigen is unknown. The record has no base qualities; no much larger clone is one base away.

V drops 4 bases and J drops 9 bases, leaving 17 bases in between. The CDR3 holds 15 amino acids from the cysteine to the phenylalanine. Only CDR3 DNA remains: 45 bases, in frame from the first base. CDR1 and CDR2 were assigned from the germline V gene as SGHRS and YFSETQ. This TCR derives from a woman aged 40 to 55 in good health and CMV-seropositive. The sample taken for sequencing was PBMCs. Recombination linked TRBV5-1 to TRBJ1-6; the D gene is not confidently resolved. The DNA is TGCGCCAGCAGCACAACTGAGGCCTGGAGTTCACCCCTCCACTTT. This translates into CASSTTEAWSSPLHF. Outside the CDR3, residues come from the reference TRBV5-1 and TRBJ1-6 proteins, so the full variable domain is: KAGVTQTPRYLIKTRGQQVTLSCSPISGHRSVSWYQQTPGQGLQFLFEYFSETQRNKGNFPGRFSGRQFSNSRSEMNVSTLELGDSALYLCASSTTEAWSSPLHFGNGTRLTVT.